The rows below give T cell receptor beta chains drawn from one sample of a study of blood T cells in healthy people across ages. Each CDR3 protein gets one entry after TCRdb re-called the 5' RACE reads with MiXCR. The top ten hold approximately 0.75% of the sample, which has more than 900,000 distinct CDR3 sequences, roughly a quarter seen once. The same data also contributed to another study, on T cells of mothers and their children.

The specimen sequenced was blood. The source is a girl aged 2-10 years in good health. The CDR3 runs from the conserved cysteine through the conserved F or W. A D gene is named only where the DNA matches it firmly. Rows may omit the clone size; those that give it use once, few, many or a size class.

d_gene,abundance,v_gene,j_gene,CDR3nt,CDR3aa
-,few,TRBV3-1,TRBJ2-5,TGTGCCAGCAGCCCAGGACGGCGGGGAGAGACCCAGTACTTC,CASSPGRRGETQYF
-,-,TRBV7-9,TRBJ2-7,TGTGCCAGCAGCGCCTACGGCCCTCCCTACGAGCAGTACTTC,CASSAYGPPYEQYF
TRBD1,-,TRBV7-9,TRBJ2-7,TGTGCCAGCAGCCCGGGGACAGGGAATAGCCCCTACGAGCAGTACTTC,CASSPGTGNSPYEQYF
-,few,TRBV12-3/TRBV12-4,TRBJ1-6,TGTGCCAGCAGTTTTGGAACGGGGCCCCTCCACTTT,CASSFGTGPLHF
-,few,TRBV4-1,TRBJ2-7,TGCGCCAGCAGCCAAGTTATCGGTGACGAGCAGTACTTC,CASSQVIGDEQYF
TRBD1,-,TRBV29-1,TRBJ2-3,TGCAGCGTTGAGCTCGGGACAGGGGTAGATACGCAGTATTTT,CSVELGTGVDTQYF
-,-,TRBV2,TRBJ2-1,TGTGCCAGCAGCACGAAACCGGGATCCTACAATGAGCAGTTCTTC,CASSTKPGSYNEQFF
-,-,TRBV15,TRBJ2-1,TGTGCCACCAGCAGAGATTTAGGACAGACCTACAATGAGCAGTTCTTC,CATSRDLGQTYNEQFF
TRBD1,-,TRBV24-1,TRBJ2-1,TGTGCCACCAGTGATTTGTTGGGAGGGACAGGGGCCTACAATGAGCAGTTCTTC,CATSDLLGGTGAYNEQFF
-,many,TRBV27,TRBJ1-1,TGTGCCAGCAGTTTATCGATCGGAACTGAAGCTTTCTTT,CASSLSIGTEAFF
-,few,TRBV6-2/TRBV6-3,TRBJ1-1,TGTGCCAGCGACAAGGGGTGGTCAGGGCTCGACAGAAAGAACACTGAAGCTTTCTTT,CASDKGWSGLDRKNTEAFF
-,-,TRBV15,TRBJ2-6,TGTGCCACCAGCAAATGGAAAGGAAGTGGGGCCAACGTCCTGACTTTC,CATSKWKGSGANVLTF
TRBD1,-,TRBV3-1,TRBJ1-5,TGTGCCAGCAGCCGGACAGGGTTTGAGCAGCCCCAGCATTTT,CASSRTGFEQPQHF
-,few,TRBV5-1,TRBJ2-7,TGCGCCAGCAGCTTGGGGCGGGAACCCTACGAGCAGTACTTC,CASSLGREPYEQYF
-,-,TRBV9,TRBJ2-4,TGTGCCAGCAGCGTAGCTGCAGCAGGAAACATTCAGTACTTC,CASSVAAAGNIQYF
-,-,TRBV6-2/TRBV6-3,TRBJ1-2,TGTGCCAGCAGTTCGGGACGGACCTATGGCTACACCTTC,CASSSGRTYGYTF
-,few,TRBV2,TRBJ2-7,TGTGCCAGCAGAGGGGCCCGCTACGAGCAGTACTTC,CASRGARYEQYF
-,-,TRBV4-3,TRBJ2-7,TGCGCCAGCAGCCAAGGGCAGGTTGAATACGAGCAGTACTTC,CASSQGQVEYEQYF
-,few,TRBV29-1,TRBJ1-1,TGCAGCGTTGAAGGAGTTATGGCTTTAGGAGCTTTCTTT,CSVEGVMALGAFF
-,-,TRBV4-3,TRBJ2-3,TGCGCCAGCAGCCAAGATTGGCCAGCGGTTGTAGATACGCAGTATTTT,CASSQDWPAVVDTQYF
-,few,TRBV25-1,TRBJ2-3,TGTGCCAGCAATCACGGACGTCGTACGCAGTATTTT,CASNHGRRTQYF
-,few,TRBV20-1,TRBJ2-7,TGCAGTGCTAGGGGAGGCGACCCGAGCTCCTACGAGCAGTACTTC,CSARGGDPSSYEQYF
-,once,TRBV10-3,TRBJ1-1,TGTGCCATCAGTTGGCGGTCCTACACTGAAGCTTTCTTT,CAISWRSYTEAFF
-,few,TRBV7-3,TRBJ2-5,TGTGCCAGCAGCTTAAGAGGGATGGGGACCCAGTACTTC,CASSLRGMGTQYF
TRBD2,few,TRBV12-3/TRBV12-4,TRBJ2-7,TGTGCCAGCAGTTCCCCGGGACTAGCGGGAGCGGCATCAGACGAGCAGTACTTC,CASSSPGLAGAASDEQYF
-,few,TRBV7-9,TRBJ2-2,TGTGCCAGCAGCTTAGGAGGGCCCCCCGCCACCGGGGAGCTGTTTTTT,CASSLGGPPATGELFF
-,-,TRBV20-1,TRBJ2-7,TGCAGTGCTAGAGATTACTACTACGAGCAGTACTTC,CSARDYYYEQYF
-,-,TRBV7-6,TRBJ2-3,TGTGCCAGCAGCTTAAGGGAAGGCCTCCCAGATACGCAGTATTTT,CASSLREGLPDTQYF
-,few,TRBV20-1,TRBJ2-7,TGCAGTGCGGAAAACCGGGACGGATCCTACGAGCAGTACTTC,CSAENRDGSYEQYF
-,-,TRBV29-1,TRBJ2-7,TGCAGCGTTGGAGCAGAACTTACCTCCTACGAGCAGTACTTC,CSVGAELTSYEQYF
TRBD1,many,TRBV29-1,TRBJ2-1,TGCAGCGTTGAAGAGCAGCCGGGACAGGCGTTCTTC,CSVEEQPGQAFF
-,few,TRBV9,TRBJ1-1,TGTGCCAGCAGCGTTCGACCAGATCTCAACACTGAAGCTTTCTTT,CASSVRPDLNTEAFF
-,-,TRBV3-1,TRBJ2-7,TGTGCCAGCAGCCAAGATCCGACAGCCGCCTACGAGCAGTACTTC,CASSQDPTAAYEQYF
TRBD1,few,TRBV20-1,TRBJ1-2,TGCAGTGCTCCTCGGACAGGGGAGGGTGGCTACACCTTC,CSAPRTGEGGYTF